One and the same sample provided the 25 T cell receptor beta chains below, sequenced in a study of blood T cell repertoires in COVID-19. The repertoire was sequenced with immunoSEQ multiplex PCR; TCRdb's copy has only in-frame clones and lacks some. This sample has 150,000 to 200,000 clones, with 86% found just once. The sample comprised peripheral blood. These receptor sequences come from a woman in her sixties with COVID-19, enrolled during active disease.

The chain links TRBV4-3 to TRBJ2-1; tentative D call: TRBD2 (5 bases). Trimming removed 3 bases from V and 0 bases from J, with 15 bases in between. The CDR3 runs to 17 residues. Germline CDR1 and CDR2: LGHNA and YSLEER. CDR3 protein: CASSQAPRSGSYNEQFF. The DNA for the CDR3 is TGCGCCAGCAGCCAGGCCCCACGAAGCGGCTCCTACAATGAGCAGTTCTTC.

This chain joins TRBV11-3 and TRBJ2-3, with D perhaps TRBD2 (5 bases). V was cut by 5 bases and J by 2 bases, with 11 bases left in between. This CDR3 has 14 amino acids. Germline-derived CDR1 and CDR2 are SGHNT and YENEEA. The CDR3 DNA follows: TGTGCCAGCAGCCCCCGGACTTTCACAGATACGCAGTATTTT. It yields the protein CASSPRTFTDTQYF.

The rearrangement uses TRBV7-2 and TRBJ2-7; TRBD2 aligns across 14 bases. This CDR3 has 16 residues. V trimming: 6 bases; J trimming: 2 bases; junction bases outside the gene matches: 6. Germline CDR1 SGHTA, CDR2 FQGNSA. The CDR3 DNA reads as TGTGCCAGCAGTTTTGGGACTAGCGGGAGCCCCTACGAGCAGTACTTC. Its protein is CASSFGTSGSPYEQYF.

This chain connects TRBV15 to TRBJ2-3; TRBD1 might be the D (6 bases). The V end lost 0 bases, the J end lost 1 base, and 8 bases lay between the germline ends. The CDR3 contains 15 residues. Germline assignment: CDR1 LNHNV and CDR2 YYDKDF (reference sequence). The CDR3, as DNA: TGTGCCACCAGCAGAGACAGGGGAGGCACAGATACGCAGTATTTT. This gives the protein CATSRDRGGTDTQYF.

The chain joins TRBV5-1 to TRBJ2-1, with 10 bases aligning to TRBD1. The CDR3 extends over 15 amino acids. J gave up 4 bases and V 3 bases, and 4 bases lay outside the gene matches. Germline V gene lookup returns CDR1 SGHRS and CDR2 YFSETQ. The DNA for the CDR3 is TGCGCCAGCAGCTCTTTGGGACAGGGGTACAATGAGCAGTTCTTC. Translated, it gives CASSSLGQGYNEQFF.

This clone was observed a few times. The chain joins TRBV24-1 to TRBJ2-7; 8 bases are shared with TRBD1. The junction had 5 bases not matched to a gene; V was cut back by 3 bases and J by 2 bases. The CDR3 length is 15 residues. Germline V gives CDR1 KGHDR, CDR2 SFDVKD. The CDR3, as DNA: TGTGCCACCAGTGATCGGACAGGGCTGCCCTACGAGCAGTACTTC. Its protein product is CATSDRTGLPYEQYF.

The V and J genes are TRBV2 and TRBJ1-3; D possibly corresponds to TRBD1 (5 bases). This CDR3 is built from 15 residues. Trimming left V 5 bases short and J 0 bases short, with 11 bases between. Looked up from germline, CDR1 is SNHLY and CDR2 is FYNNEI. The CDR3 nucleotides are TGTGCCAGCAGTCTCTTGACAGCCTCTGGAAACACCATATATTTT. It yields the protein CASSLLTASGNTIYF.

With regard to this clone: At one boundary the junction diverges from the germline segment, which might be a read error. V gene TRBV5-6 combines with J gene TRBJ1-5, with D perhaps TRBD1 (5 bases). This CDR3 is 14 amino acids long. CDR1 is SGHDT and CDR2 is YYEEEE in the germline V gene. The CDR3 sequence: CASSLGGGGQPQHF. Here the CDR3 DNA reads TGTGCCAGCAGTTTGGGGGGAGGAGGACAGCCCCAGCATTTT.

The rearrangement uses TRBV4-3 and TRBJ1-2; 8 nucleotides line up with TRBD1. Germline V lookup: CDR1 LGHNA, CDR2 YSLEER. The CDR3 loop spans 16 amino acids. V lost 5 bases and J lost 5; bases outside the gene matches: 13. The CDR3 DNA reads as TGCGCCAGCAGCTCAGGACAGGGTGTCTATCCGTATGGCTACACCTTC. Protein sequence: CASSSGQGVYPYGYTF.

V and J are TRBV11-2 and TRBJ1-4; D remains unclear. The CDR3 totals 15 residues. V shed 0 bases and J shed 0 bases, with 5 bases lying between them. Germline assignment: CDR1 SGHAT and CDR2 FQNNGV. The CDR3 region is CASSLEYATNEKLFF. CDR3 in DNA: TGTGCCAGCAGCTTAGAATATGCAACTAATGAAAAACTGTTTTTT.

The CDR3 coding sequence is TGTGCCAGCAGCGTGTCCGAGCCGAGCTACGAGCAGTACTTC. As protein: CASSVSEPSYEQYF. The chain has TRBV9 and TRBJ2-7, with no clear D. V lost 2 bases and J 3 bases, leaving 12 bases between the germline ends. CDR1 is SGDLS and CDR2 is YYNGEE in the germline V gene. There are 14 residues in the CDR3.

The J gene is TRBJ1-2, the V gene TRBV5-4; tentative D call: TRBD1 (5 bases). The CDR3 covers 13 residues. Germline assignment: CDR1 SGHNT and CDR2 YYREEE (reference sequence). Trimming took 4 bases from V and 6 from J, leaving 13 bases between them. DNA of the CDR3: TGTGCCAGCAGCCCTCAGGGTGTGGATGGCTACACCTTC. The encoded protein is CASSPQGVDGYTF.

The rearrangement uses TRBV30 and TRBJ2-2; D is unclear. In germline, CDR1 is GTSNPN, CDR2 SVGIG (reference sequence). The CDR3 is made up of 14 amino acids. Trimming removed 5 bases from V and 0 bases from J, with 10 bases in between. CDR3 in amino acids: CAWERLANTGELFF. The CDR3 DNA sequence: TGTGCCTGGGAGAGGTTGGCGAACACCGGGGAGCTGTTTTTT. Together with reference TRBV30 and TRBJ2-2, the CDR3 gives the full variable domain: SQTIHQWPATLVQPVGSPLSLECTVEGTSNPNLYWYRQAAGRGLQLLFYSVGIGQISSEVPQNLSASRPQDRQFILSSKKLLLSDSGFYLCAWERLANTGELFFGEGSRLTVL.

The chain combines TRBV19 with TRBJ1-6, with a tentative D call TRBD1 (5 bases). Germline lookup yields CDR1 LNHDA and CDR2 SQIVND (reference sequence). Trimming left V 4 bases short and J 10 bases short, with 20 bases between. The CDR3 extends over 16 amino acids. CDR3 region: CASSTLRGNIGSPLHF. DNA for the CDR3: TGTGCCAGTAGTACCCTACGGGGGAACATCGGCTCACCCCTCCACTTT.

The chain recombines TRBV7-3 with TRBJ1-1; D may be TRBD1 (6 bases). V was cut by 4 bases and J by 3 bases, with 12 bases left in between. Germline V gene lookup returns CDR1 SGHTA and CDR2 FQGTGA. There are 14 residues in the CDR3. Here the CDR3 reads CASSSGVGDTEAFF. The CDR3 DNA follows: TGTGCCAGCAGCTCAGGGGTTGGGGACACTGAAGCTTTCTTT.

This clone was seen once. The CDR3 sequence: CSASSGRPPGELFF. CDR3 DNA: TGCAGTGCTAGTAGCGGGAGGCCGCCCGGGGAGCTGTTTTTT. The rearrangement uses TRBV20-1 and TRBJ2-2; 10 bases are a match to TRBD2. Germline V gene sequence: CDR1 DFQATT, CDR2 SNEGSKA (reference sequence). The CDR3 loop spans 14 amino acids. Trimming took 3 bases from V and 6 from J; bases not matched to a gene: 4.

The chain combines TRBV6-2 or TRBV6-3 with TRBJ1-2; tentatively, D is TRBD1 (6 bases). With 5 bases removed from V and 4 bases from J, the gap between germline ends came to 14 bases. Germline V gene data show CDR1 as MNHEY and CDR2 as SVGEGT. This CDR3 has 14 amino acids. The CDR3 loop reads CASSPPQGFYGYTF. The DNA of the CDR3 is TGTGCCAGCAGTCCACCGCAGGGGTTCTATGGCTACACCTTC.

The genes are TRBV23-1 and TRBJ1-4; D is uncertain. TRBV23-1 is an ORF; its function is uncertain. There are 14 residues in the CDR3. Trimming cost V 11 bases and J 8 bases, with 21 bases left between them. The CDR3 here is CAQPRCGVEEKLFF. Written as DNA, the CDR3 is TGCGCCCAGCCAAGGTGCGGGGTCGAAGAAAAACTGTTTTTT.

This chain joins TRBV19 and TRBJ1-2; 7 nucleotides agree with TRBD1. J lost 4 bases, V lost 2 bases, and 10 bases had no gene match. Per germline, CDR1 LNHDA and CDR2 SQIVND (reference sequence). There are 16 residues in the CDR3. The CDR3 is CASSITPTGLLYGYTF. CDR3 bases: TGTGCCAGTAGTATAACCCCGACAGGGCTTCTCTATGGCTACACCTTC.

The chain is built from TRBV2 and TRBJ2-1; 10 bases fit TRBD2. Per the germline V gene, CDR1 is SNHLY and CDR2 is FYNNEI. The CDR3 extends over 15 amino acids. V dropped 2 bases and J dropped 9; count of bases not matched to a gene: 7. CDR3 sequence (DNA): TGTGCCAGCAGTGAACTAGCGGGGGCTGTTAGTGAGCAGTTCTTC. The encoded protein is CASSELAGAVSEQFF. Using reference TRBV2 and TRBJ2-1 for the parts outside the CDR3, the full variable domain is EPEVTQTPSHQVTQMGQEVILRCVPISNHLYFYWYRQILGQKVEFLVSFYNNEISEKSEIFDDQFSVERPDGSNFTLKIRSTKLEDSAMYFCASSELAGAVSEQFFGPGTRLTVL.

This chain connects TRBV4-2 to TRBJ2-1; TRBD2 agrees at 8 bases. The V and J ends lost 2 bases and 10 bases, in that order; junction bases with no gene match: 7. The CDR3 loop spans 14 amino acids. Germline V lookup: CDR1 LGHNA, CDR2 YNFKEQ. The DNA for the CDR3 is TGTGCCAGCAGCCAATCCTTAGCGGGAAGGGAGCAGTTCTTC. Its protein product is CASSQSLAGREQFF.

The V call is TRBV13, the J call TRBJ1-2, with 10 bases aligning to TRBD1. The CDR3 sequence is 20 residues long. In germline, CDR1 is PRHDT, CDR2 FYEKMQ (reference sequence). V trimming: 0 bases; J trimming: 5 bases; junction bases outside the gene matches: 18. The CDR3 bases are TGTGCCAGCAGCTTAGGGGCGCCGGGACAGGGGATATGGGTGGGGTATGGCTACACCTTC. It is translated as CASSLGAPGQGIWVGYGYTF.

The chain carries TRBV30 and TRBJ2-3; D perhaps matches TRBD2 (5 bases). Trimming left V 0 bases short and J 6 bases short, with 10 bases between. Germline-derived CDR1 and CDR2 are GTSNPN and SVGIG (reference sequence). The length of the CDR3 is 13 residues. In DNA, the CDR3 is TGTGCCTGGAGTGTACGGGAATGGGATACGCAGTATTTT. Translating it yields CAWSVREWDTQYF.

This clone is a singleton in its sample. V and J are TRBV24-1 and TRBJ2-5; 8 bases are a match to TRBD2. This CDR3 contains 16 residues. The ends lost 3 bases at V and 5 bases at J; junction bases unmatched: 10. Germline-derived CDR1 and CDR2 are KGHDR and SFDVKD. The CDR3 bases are TGTGCCACCAGTGATCTCCAAGGGGAGCGGGGGGAGACCCAGTACTTC. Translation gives CATSDLQGERGETQYF.

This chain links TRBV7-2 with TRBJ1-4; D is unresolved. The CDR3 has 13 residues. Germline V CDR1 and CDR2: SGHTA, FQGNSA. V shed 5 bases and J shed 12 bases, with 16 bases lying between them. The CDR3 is CASSLPDLAELFF. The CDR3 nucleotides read TGTGCCAGCAGCCTGCCAGATCTTGCGGAACTGTTTTTT.